This T cell receptor beta chain is drawn from a study of T cell changes during pregnancy in multiple sclerosis. The CDR3 runs to 15 residues. The V gene's germline CDR1 is SGHNT and CDR2 YYREEE (reference sequence). After removal of 4 bases from V and 8 bases from J, the junction contained 9 bases not matched to a gene. The data were produced by immunoSEQ multiplex PCR, yet TCRdb's version contains in-frame clones alone and is incomplete. This table holds tens of thousands of clones, roughly 90% found once. The source material was CD4+ T cells from peripheral blood mononuclear cells, sampled in the first trimester of pregnancy. The chain couples TRBV5-4 to TRBJ2-1; 10 positions match TRBD1. The TCR was taken from a female donor with multiple sclerosis, enrolled in a pregnancy study. The CDR3 sequence is CASSPPGTGVYEQFF. CDR3 sequence (DNA): TGTGCCAGCAGCCCCCCTGGGACAGGGGTTTATGAGCAGTTCTTC.